The 8 T cell receptor beta chains listed next were all sequenced from one sample in a study of identical twins. TCRdb re-called the 5' RACE reads with MiXCR, one entry per CDR3 protein. The sample lists some 190,000 distinct CDR3 sequences; roughly 15% were seen once. This sample also appeared in a second study, on T cells expressing NK-cell markers.

What was sequenced was CD8+ T cells sorted from blood. These TCRs come from a woman younger than 35 in good health.

This clonotype was seen more than once but under ten times. The V call is TRBV15, the J call TRBJ2-2; maybe TRBD2 (6 bases). The CDR3 contains 16 residues. Trimming took off 10 bases at V and 3 bases at J, with 21 bases between the two ends. The germline gives CDR1 LNHNV, CDR2 YYDKDF (reference sequence). CDR3 sequence: CAIPPTGEAYTGELFF. CDR3 bases: TGTGCCATTCCCCCCACGGGAGAAGCCTACACCGGGGAGCTGTTTTTT.

The chain carries TRBV12-3 or TRBV12-4 and TRBJ1-5, with D uncertain. The CDR3 length is 12 residues. Trimming cost V 1 base and J 11 bases, with 9 bases left between them. The CDR3 reads CASSLEAATQHF. In nucleotides, the CDR3 is TGTGCCAGCAGTTTAGAGGCAGCTACCCAGCATTTT.

J is TRBJ2-7 and V is TRBV13; D ambiguous. CDR3 length: 13 amino acids. The germline gives CDR1 PRHDT, CDR2 FYEKMQ (reference sequence). Trimming cost V 3 bases and J 6 bases, with 12 bases left between them. The CDR3 reads CASSLNPFPEQYF. The CDR3 DNA is TGTGCCAGCAGCTTGAACCCGTTTCCCGAGCAGTACTTC. Supplemented by reference TRBV13 and TRBJ2-7, the full variable domain reads AAGVIQSPRHLIKEKRETATLKCYPIPRHDTVYWYQQGPGQDPQFLISFYEKMQSDKGSIPDRFSAQQFSDYHSELNMSSLELGDSALYFCASSLNPFPEQYFGPGTRLTVT.

This clonotype was found a few times. V usage is TRBV3-1 and J usage is TRBJ2-7, with D possibly being TRBD2 (5 bases). V lost 2 bases, J lost 2 bases, and 13 bases lay in between. Germline-derived CDR1 and CDR2 are LGHDT and YNNKEL (reference sequence). The length of the CDR3 is 15 residues. The CDR3 region is CASSQLGERAYEQYF. CDR3 DNA: TGTGCCAGCAGCCAATTGGGTGAGAGGGCCTACGAGCAGTACTTC.

This chain connects TRBV3-1 to TRBJ2-2, with D unclear. CDR3 length: 15 amino acids. Looked up from germline, CDR1 is LGHDT and CDR2 is YNNKEL (reference sequence). Trimming stripped 4 bases from V and 2 bases from J, with 11 bases between. In DNA form, the CDR3 reads TGTGCCAGCAGCCTTCTTCCTCACAACACCGGGGAGCTGTTTTTT. Its protein product is CASSLLPHNTGELFF.

This clonotype was observed at least ten times. This rearrangement joins TRBV7-7 to TRBJ2-2; D gene ambiguous. The CDR3 consists of 14 residues. Germline V lookup: CDR1 SSHAT, CDR2 FNYEAQ (reference sequence). Trimming removed 4 bases at V and 4 bases at J, with 10 bases between. CDR3 DNA sequence: TGTGCCAGCAGCTCCATTCTGCGCACCGGGGAGCTGTTTTTT. As protein: CASSSILRTGELFF.

The chain recombines TRBV27 with TRBJ1-2, with 8 nucleotides matching TRBD1. The V gene's germline CDR1 is MNHEY and CDR2 SMNVEV (reference sequence). The CDR3 is 14 amino acids. V trimming: 5 bases; J trimming: 8 bases; junction bases outside the gene matches: 10. CDR3 residues: CASSTAPGQGGYTF. Written as DNA, the CDR3 is TGTGCCAGCAGTACCGCTCCCGGACAGGGAGGCTACACCTTC.

The chain links TRBV9 to TRBJ1-2; TRBD1 is a possible D gene (5 bases). V lost 3 bases and J 9 bases, leaving 15 bases between the germline ends. The CDR3 sequence is 13 residues long. CDR1 is SGDLS, CDR2 YYNGEE, per germline. The CDR3 is CASSDDRSGSYTF. CDR3 DNA sequence: TGTGCCAGCAGCGACGACAGATCCGGTAGCTACACCTTC.